The clone carrying this T cell receptor beta chain was counted only a few times. Its antigen remains unidentified. The sample comes from a study of beta chain features in type 1 diabetes. Findings of the study overall: Shorter TCRB CDR3s, moderately but significantly so, were found in Type 1 diabetes patients in all four CD4+ subsets.

As every portion of the isolated RNA was reverse transcribed, the sequencing read expressed TCRB transcripts. TCRdb's table, derived via immunoSEQ multiplex PCR, lists solely in-frame clones and lacks some. The data hold over 600,000 clones, with 12% observed a single time. Deletions cut 1 base from V and 6 bases from J, with 15 bases between. The germline V gene encodes CDR1 SQVTM and CDR2 ANQGSEA. CDR3 size: 14 residues. The receptor comes from a man in his thirties or forties with type 1 diabetes. The specimen was naive CD4+ T cells from blood. The chain has TRBV29-1 and TRBJ1-1; perhaps TRBD1 as D (6 bases). The CDR3 here is CSVEARAGDPEAFF. CDR3 nucleotide sequence: TGCAGCGTTGAAGCTCGGGCAGGGGATCCTGAAGCTTTCTTT.